This T cell receptor beta chain derives from a study of control samples from healthy donors and cancer patients. This clone was observed once. The protocol was immunoSEQ multiplex PCR, while the TCRdb copy is restricted to in-frame clones and leaves out a portion. The sample lists hundreds of thousands of clones, around 90% occurring once. This sequence originates from a middle-aged man with head and neck cancer. The sample consisted of PBMCs.

CDR3 amino acids: CASRERTSGLGTQYF. CDR3 nucleotide sequence: TGTGCCAGCAGAGAGAGGACTAGCGGCTTGGGGACCCAGTACTTC. The gene calls are TRBV6-6 and TRBJ2-5, with 10 nucleotides matching TRBD2. Germline V lookup: CDR1 MNHNY, CDR2 SVGAGI (reference sequence). The J segment lost 7 bases and the V segment lost 6 bases, leaving 11 bases of the junction unmatched. This CDR3 contains 15 residues.